Listed below are T cell receptor beta chains from one sample, sequenced in a study of CD8 T cells in ankylosing spondylitis. A single record per CDR3 protein comes from TCRdb applying MiXCR to the 5' RACE reads. The sample yields a few hundred thousand distinct CDR3 sequences, roughly a tenth seen once. Sequenced: blood, either unsorted or a sorted T cell fraction (not recorded which). These receptors came from a male donor with ankylosing spondylitis or in good health (not recorded which). CDR3s include the opening cysteine and the closing phenylalanine or tryptophan. A D gene is named only where the DNA matches it firmly. Size tells how often a clone was seen (once, few, many) or the class of an expanded clone, and some rows leave it out.

d_gene	v_gene	j_gene	abundance	CDR3nt	CDR3aa
-	TRBV2	TRBJ2-5	-	TGTGCCAGCAGTGACGATAACGAGGAGACCCAGTACTTC	CASSDDNEETQYF
-	TRBV7-2	TRBJ1-1	-	TGTGCCAGCAGCTTAAACAGGATGAACACTGAAGCTTTCTTT	CASSLNRMNTEAFF
TRBD1	TRBV27	TRBJ1-5	few	TGTGCCAGCAGTTCTTACAGGGGGCAGCCCCAGCATTTT	CASSSYRGQPQHF
-	TRBV5-5	TRBJ2-7	-	TGTGCCAGCAGCGGAGCGCGACTCGTACGGGAGCAGTACTTC	CASSGARLVREQYF
TRBD1	TRBV5-1	TRBJ2-5	few	TGCGCCAGCAGCTTGGCGAGGACAGGGTCAGAGACCCAGTACTTC	CASSLARTGSETQYF
-	TRBV28	TRBJ2-5	few	TGTGCCAGCAGTTTAGTAGGGAACCTACAAGAGACCCAGTACTTC	CASSLVGNLQETQYF
-	TRBV20-1	TRBJ2-5	many	TGCAGTTCCTCGGGCTGGGGGATCCAAGAGACCCAGTACTTC	CSSSGWGIQETQYF
-	TRBV10-2	TRBJ2-2	few	TGCGCCAGCAGTGAGAGGTCCGGGGAGCTGTTTTTT	CASSERSGELFF
-	TRBV29-1	TRBJ2-5	many	TGCAGCGTTGAAGGGACAGCACAGACAGAGACCCAGTACTTC	CSVEGTAQTETQYF
-	TRBV11-2	TRBJ1-6	many	TGTGCCAGCAGCCCCCCAGGAACTTTTAATTCACCCCTCCACTTT	CASSPPGTFNSPLHF
-	TRBV5-1	TRBJ2-3	many	TGCGCCAGCAGCTTGCGACCTACACTTCTCATGGGAGATACGCAGTATTTT	CASSLRPTLLMGDTQYF
-	TRBV7-9	TRBJ1-2	-	TGTGCCAGCAGCTCCTGGGGGGACTATGGCTACACCTTC	CASSSWGDYGYTF
TRBD1	TRBV7-8	TRBJ1-1	many	TGTGCCAGCAGACCTCTAAGACAGGGGAACACTGAAGCTTTCTTT	CASRPLRQGNTEAFF
TRBD2	TRBV20-1	TRBJ2-3	many	TGCAGTGCTCCTCTCACGCTAGCGGGGCGGATCACAGATACGCAGTATTTT	CSAPLTLAGRITDTQYF
-	TRBV19	TRBJ1-1	-	TGTGCCAGTAGTCCGGACAGAGGGGACACTGAAGCTTTCTTT	CASSPDRGDTEAFF
TRBD1	TRBV20-1	TRBJ1-6	many	TGCAGTGCTAGACCGGGACAGGGGTTCGGTGGTAATTCACCCCTCCACTTT	CSARPGQGFGGNSPLHF
-	TRBV10-3	TRBJ1-6	many	TGTGCCATCAGTGGGGTGAATTCACCCCTCCACTTT	CAISGVNSPLHF
-	TRBV13	TRBJ2-7	-	TGTGCCAGCAGCCCCAGGGATCGCCCGGCCTACGAGCAGTACTTC	CASSPRDRPAYEQYF
-	TRBV5-5	TRBJ2-1	many	TGTGCCAGCAGCTTGGGAGTCACAGTTTACTACAATGAGCAGTTCTTC	CASSLGVTVYYNEQFF
TRBD1	TRBV3-1	TRBJ1-1	-	TGTGCCAGCAGCATATTAGGGACAGGGGGAGGGTACACTGAAGCTTTCTTT	CASSILGTGGGYTEAFF
TRBD2	TRBV24-1	TRBJ2-1	many	TGTGCCACCGGGCCTAGCGGGGGATTAAGATCCTACAATGAGCAGTTCTTC	CATGPSGGLRSYNEQFF
TRBD1	TRBV5-6	TRBJ1-1	many	TGTGCCAGCAGCCAGGGGGGAGGGCGGACTGAAGCTTTCTTT	CASSQGGGRTEAFF
-	TRBV12-3/TRBV12-4	TRBJ2-3	-	TGTGCCAGCAGCCTAGGGACAAACTTGGCCACAGATACGCAGTATTTT	CASSLGTNLATDTQYF
TRBD1	TRBV5-1	TRBJ1-1	few	TGCGCCAGCAGCATCCCGACAGGGGCCCCTGAAGCTTTCTTT	CASSIPTGAPEAFF
TRBD2	TRBV15	TRBJ2-1	many	TGTGCCACCAGCAGAGACCGCGGGGGGGTTTACAATGAGCAGTTCTTC	CATSRDRGGVYNEQFF
TRBD1	TRBV7-2	TRBJ2-7	few	TGTGCCAGCAGCCCTAGCCGGGACAGATCCTACGAGCAGTACTTC	CASSPSRDRSYEQYF
TRBD2	TRBV12-3/TRBV12-4	TRBJ2-2	few	TGTGCCAGCAGTCCTCCGGGACTAGCGGGGGCCCAGAGGACCGGGGAGCTGTTTTTT	CASSPPGLAGAQRTGELFF
TRBD1	TRBV29-1	TRBJ2-1	few	TGCAGCGTTGAAAATCCGGGACAGGGTCAGTTCTTC	CSVENPGQGQFF
-	TRBV5-1	TRBJ2-5	few	TGCGCCAGCAGCTTTACAGCGGATCAAGAGACCCAGTACTTC	CASSFTADQETQYF
-	TRBV12-3/TRBV12-4	TRBJ2-5	-	TGTGCCAGCAGTTTAGGGGCACTCGGGGAGACCCAGTACTTC	CASSLGALGETQYF
TRBD2	TRBV5-6	TRBJ2-1	many	TGTGCCAGCAGCTCCCTTGTGGCAAGCGGGGGGCTCATCTCCTACAATGAGCAGTTCTTC	CASSSLVASGGLISYNEQFF
-	TRBV3-1	TRBJ2-3	few	TGTGCCAGCAGCCGGGAGAAGGGTACGCAGTATTTT	CASSREKGTQYF
TRBD2	TRBV9	TRBJ2-1	-	TGTGCCAGCAGCAAAAGCGGGACTAGCGGGGACAATGAGCAGTTCTTC	CASSKSGTSGDNEQFF
-	TRBV12-3/TRBV12-4	TRBJ1-2	many	TGTGCCAGCAGTTTGGGCCTTCCTCGGGGTGGCTACACCTTC	CASSLGLPRGGYTF
TRBD2	TRBV5-1	TRBJ2-5	many	TGCGCCAGCAGCTTGGCCCCTAGCGGGGGTGGAGAGACCCAGTACTTC	CASSLAPSGGGETQYF
TRBD2	TRBV11-2	TRBJ2-3	many	TGTGCCAGCAGCTTTAGCGGGGCTGGCACAGATACGCAGTATTTT	CASSFSGAGTDTQYF
TRBD1	TRBV5-5	TRBJ2-7	-	TGTGCCAGCACCGTCCGAACTGTGGGGACAGGTCCGTACGAGCAGTACTTC	CASTVRTVGTGPYEQYF
-	TRBV20-1	TRBJ2-5	many	TGCAGTGCTAGAAGTCATCAGGGACCCACCCAAGAGACCCAGTACTTC	CSARSHQGPTQETQYF
-	TRBV14	TRBJ1-4	few	TGTGCCAGCAGCACCCGGGGCCGAACTAATGAAAAACTGTTTTTT	CASSTRGRTNEKLFF